Listed below are T cell receptor beta chains from one sample, sequenced in a study of T cells in Graves' hyperthyroidism and ophthalmopathy. Each CDR3 protein is one row after TCRdb ran MiXCR on the multiplex PCR reads. The sample carries fewer than 750,000 distinct CDR3 sequences, approximately 14% recorded once. The source material was blood. Source of these receptors: a woman between 50 and 59 years old with Graves' ophthalmopathy. Each CDR3 is given with its conserved first and last residue. Each record gives: J gene, V gene, clone size, D gene, CDR3 protein, CDR3 DNA. D genes are given only for firm matches. Only some rows state a clone size, as once, few, many or a class for expanded clones.

TRBJ1-1 TRBV20-1 NA NA CSATFPGYSTEAFF TGCAGTGCTACCTTTCCGGGTTATAGCACTGAAGCTTTCTTT
TRBJ2-3 TRBV3-1 NA TRBD1 CASSQQQGPTDTQYF TGTGCCAGCAGCCAACAACAGGGGCCCACAGATACGCAGTATTTT
TRBJ2-3 TRBV6-5 once NA CASSYSKGPTDTQYF TGTGCCAGCAGTTACTCGAAGGGGCCCACAGATACGCAGTATTTT
TRBJ2-1 TRBV12-3/TRBV12-4 many NA CASSLSEIEQFF TGTGCCAGCAGTTTATCTGAAATCGAGCAGTTCTTC
TRBJ1-1 TRBV9 NA NA CASSVGFVTEAFF TGTGCCAGCAGCGTCGGGTTTGTCACTGAAGCTTTCTTT
TRBJ2-7 TRBV10-3 few TRBD1 CAISELGTGFSYEQYF TGTGCCATCAGTGAGCTGGGGACAGGTTTTTCCTACGAGCAGTACTTC
TRBJ1-3 TRBV20-1 many NA CSARDPSISGNTIYF TGCAGTGCTAGAGATCCTAGCATCTCTGGAAACACCATATATTTT
TRBJ2-1 TRBV2 many TRBD2 CATGTSGTEQFF TGTGCCACCGGGACTAGCGGGACTGAGCAGTTCTTC
TRBJ1-1 TRBV10-3 many NA CAISGPTLGERNTEAFF TGTGCCATCAGTGGTCCTACACTTGGGGAGCGGAACACTGAAGCTTTCTTT
TRBJ2-1 TRBV5-4 few TRBD2 CASSPGRTSGYNEQFF TGTGCCAGCAGCCCCGGGCGGACTAGCGGTTACAATGAGCAGTTCTTC
TRBJ2-2 TRBV11-3 many NA CASSLFGRDTGELFF TGTGCCAGCAGCTTATTCGGGCGAGACACCGGGGAGCTGTTTTTT
TRBJ2-2 TRBV12-3/TRBV12-4 few TRBD1 CASSPKRGLGTGELFF TGTGCCAGCAGCCCCAAAAGGGGGCTTGGGACCGGGGAGCTGTTTTTT
TRBJ2-7 TRBV28 many TRBD2 CASTTLAGGNYEQYF TGTGCCAGCACTACCTTAGCGGGAGGGAACTACGAGCAGTACTTC
TRBJ2-7 TRBV6-2/TRBV6-3 NA NA CASSQGLADSYEQYF TGTGCCAGCAGCCAGGGGCTAGCGGATTCCTACGAGCAGTACTTC
TRBJ2-1 TRBV6-2/TRBV6-3 many TRBD1 CASSYSLRQGLVSSYNEQFF TGTGCCAGCAGTTACTCTCTGAGACAGGGGCTGGTTAGCTCCTACAATGAGCAGTTCTTC
TRBJ1-5 TRBV6-6 once NA CASSYSIGARDSNQPQHF TGTGCCAGCAGTTACTCGATAGGGGCGAGAGATAGCAATCAGCCCCAGCATTTT
TRBJ2-1 TRBV6-2/TRBV6-3 many TRBD2 CASRSGRAYNEQFF TGTGCCAGCAGGAGCGGGAGGGCCTACAATGAGCAGTTCTTC
TRBJ2-5 TRBV12-3/TRBV12-4 many NA CASSFSGGRETQYF TGTGCCAGCAGTTTTTCCGGGGGCCGGGAGACCCAGTACTTC
TRBJ2-2 TRBV7-3 many TRBD2 CASSPIPLADTYTGELFF TGTGCCAGCAGCCCTATACCCCTAGCGGACACCTACACCGGGGAGCTGTTTTTT
TRBJ2-7 TRBV19 few TRBD2 CASSPPKRTSWRLSEQYF TGTGCCAGTAGTCCTCCAAAGAGGACTAGCTGGAGATTGAGCGAGCAGTACTTC
TRBJ2-1 TRBV9 NA NA CASSVGAVQDNEQFF TGTGCCAGCAGCGTAGGGGCGGTTCAGGACAATGAGCAGTTCTTC
TRBJ2-4 TRBV20-1 many NA CSARHVRTKNIQYF TGCAGTGCTAGACACGTTAGGACCAAAAACATTCAGTACTTC
TRBJ2-1 TRBV11-3 many NA CASSQPPSSYNEQFF TGTGCCAGCAGCCAGCCCCCGAGCTCCTACAATGAGCAGTTCTTC
TRBJ2-7 TRBV7-9 many TRBD1 CASSLFGTGLDSYEQYF TGTGCCAGCAGCCTGTTCGGGACAGGCCTGGACTCCTACGAGCAGTACTTC
TRBJ2-7 TRBV6-1 many NA CASSEEHSIGRYEQYF TGTGCCAGCAGTGAAGAGCACAGCATAGGGCGGTACGAGCAGTACTTC
TRBJ2-3 TRBV27 many NA CASSFTGSTDTQYF TGTGCCAGCAGTTTCACAGGGAGCACAGATACGCAGTATTTT